Listed below are T cell receptor beta chains from one sample, sequenced in a study of CD8 T cells in Susac syndrome. Each CDR3 protein gets one entry after TCRdb re-called the immunoSEQ multiplex PCR reads with MiXCR. The sample lists over 95,000 distinct CDR3 sequences; 85% to 95% were seen once. The specimen was CD4+ T cells from PBMCs. The receptors were gathered from a human donor in good health. Both conserved end residues are part of each CDR3. Fields, in order: D gene, clone size, V gene, J gene, CDR3 protein, CDR3 DNA. The D gene is left open where the match is weak. Part of the rows lack a size; the others show once, few, many or a class for expanded clones.

>TRBD1|-|TRBV5-1|TRBJ1-4
CASSISGTGQRLGEKLFF
TGCGCCAGCAGCATTTCCGGGACAGGGCAAAGGTTAGGTGAAAAACTGTTTTTT
>-|-|TRBV27|TRBJ2-7
CASSLQEGGPYEQYF
TGTGCCAGCAGTCTCCAGGAGGGGGGGCCCTACGAGCAGTACTTC
>TRBD1|-|TRBV7-2|TRBJ1-2
CASSRPGGTGDDGYTF
TGTGCCAGCAGCCGCCCCGGAGGGACAGGGGATGATGGCTACACCTTC
>-|-|TRBV3-1|TRBJ1-2
CASSQVSNYGYTF
TGTGCCAGCAGCCAAGTTTCTAACTATGGCTACACCTTC
>-|-|TRBV6-2/TRBV6-3|TRBJ2-1
CASTLTGEHNEQFF
TGTGCCAGCACCCTTACTGGGGAGCACAATGAGCAGTTCTTC
>TRBD2|-|TRBV5-6|TRBJ2-1
CASSPSGLAGLTEQFF
TGTGCCAGCAGCCCGAGTGGACTAGCGGGATTAACTGAGCAGTTCTTC
>TRBD1|-|TRBV5-6|TRBJ2-7
CASSWDRTAEQYF
TGTGCCAGCAGTTGGGACAGAACCGCTGAGCAGTACTTC
>TRBD1|-|TRBV6-2/TRBV6-3|TRBJ2-7
CASTRDSSYEQYF
TGTGCCAGCACAAGGGACAGCTCCTACGAGCAGTACTTC
>TRBD1|-|TRBV20-1|TRBJ2-5
CSARPKQGLGETQYF
TGCAGTGCCAGACCAAAACAGGGGTTGGGCGAGACCCAGTACTTC
>-|once|TRBV20-1|TRBJ2-3
CSARDLAGYVRDTQYF
TGCAGTGCTAGAGATCTCGCAGGGTACGTTCGGGATACGCAGTATTTT
>-|-|TRBV6-2/TRBV6-3|TRBJ2-1
CASSYDWGFPMTDPNEQFF
TGTGCCAGCAGTTACGACTGGGGGTTCCCCATGACCGACCCCAATGAGCAGTTCTTC
>-|few|TRBV7-9|TRBJ2-3
CASSLAVSTDTQYF
TGTGCCAGCAGCTTAGCCGTTAGCACAGATACGCAGTATTTT
>TRBD2|-|TRBV29-1|TRBJ2-3
CSGGGLAGSQPDTQYF
TGCAGCGGAGGAGGGCTAGCGGGGTCCCAGCCAGATACGCAGTATTTT
>-|-|TRBV2|TRBJ2-3
CASSEETGLASDTQYF
TGTGCCAGCAGTGAAGAAACGGGGCTAGCCTCAGATACGCAGTATTTT
>TRBD1|-|TRBV5-1|TRBJ1-4
CASSKDRPTNEKLFF
TGCGCCAGCAGCAAGGACAGGCCAACTAATGAAAAACTGTTTTTT
>TRBD2|-|TRBV7-2|TRBJ2-7
CASTGLADYEQYF
TGTGCCAGCACTGGACTAGCGGACTACGAGCAGTACTTC
>TRBD1|once|TRBV19|TRBJ2-3
CASSDSRTGDTDTQYF
TGTGCCAGTAGTGACTCCCGGACAGGGGACACAGATACGCAGTATTTT
>TRBD2|-|TRBV20-1|TRBJ2-7
CSARGLAGSTYEQYF
TGCAGTGCCCGGGGACTAGCGGGCAGTACCTACGAGCAGTACTTC
>TRBD1|-|TRBV27|TRBJ2-7
CASSLLPTGSGEQYF
TGTGCCAGCAGTTTACTCCCGACAGGGAGTGGCGAGCAGTACTTC
>TRBD1|once|TRBV11-1|TRBJ1-2
CASRTTGVGYGYTF
TGTGCCAGCAGGACGACAGGGGTCGGCTATGGCTACACCTTC
>TRBD2|-|TRBV3-1|TRBJ2-7
CASRDLAGDEQYF
TGTGCCAGCAGGGACCTAGCGGGAGACGAGCAGTACTTC
>-|once|TRBV3-1|TRBJ1-5
CASSQPGSQPQHF
TGTGCCAGCAGCCAACCAGGAAGTCAGCCCCAGCATTTT